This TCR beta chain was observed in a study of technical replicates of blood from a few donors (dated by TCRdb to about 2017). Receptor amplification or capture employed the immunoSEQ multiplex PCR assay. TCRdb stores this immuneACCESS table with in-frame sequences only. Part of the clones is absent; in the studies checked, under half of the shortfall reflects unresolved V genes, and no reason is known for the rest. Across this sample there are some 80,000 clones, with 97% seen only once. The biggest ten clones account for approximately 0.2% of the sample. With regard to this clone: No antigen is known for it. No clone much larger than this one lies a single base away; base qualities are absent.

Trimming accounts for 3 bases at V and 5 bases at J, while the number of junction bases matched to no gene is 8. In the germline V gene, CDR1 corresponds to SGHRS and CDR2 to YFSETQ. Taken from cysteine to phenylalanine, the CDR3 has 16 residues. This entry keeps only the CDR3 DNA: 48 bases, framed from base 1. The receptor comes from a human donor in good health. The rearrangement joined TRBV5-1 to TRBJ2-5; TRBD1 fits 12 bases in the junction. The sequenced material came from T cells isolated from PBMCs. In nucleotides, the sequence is TGCGCCAGCAGCTCTGCCGGGACAGGGGGCTCGGAGACCCAGTACTTC. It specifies CASSSAGTGGSETQYF. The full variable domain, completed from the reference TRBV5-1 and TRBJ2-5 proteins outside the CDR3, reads KAGVTQTPRYLIKTRGQQVTLSCSPISGHRSVSWYQQTPGQGLQFLFEYFSETQRNKGNFPGRFSGRQFSNSRSEMNVSTLELGDSALYLCASSSAGTGGSETQYFGPGTRLLVL.